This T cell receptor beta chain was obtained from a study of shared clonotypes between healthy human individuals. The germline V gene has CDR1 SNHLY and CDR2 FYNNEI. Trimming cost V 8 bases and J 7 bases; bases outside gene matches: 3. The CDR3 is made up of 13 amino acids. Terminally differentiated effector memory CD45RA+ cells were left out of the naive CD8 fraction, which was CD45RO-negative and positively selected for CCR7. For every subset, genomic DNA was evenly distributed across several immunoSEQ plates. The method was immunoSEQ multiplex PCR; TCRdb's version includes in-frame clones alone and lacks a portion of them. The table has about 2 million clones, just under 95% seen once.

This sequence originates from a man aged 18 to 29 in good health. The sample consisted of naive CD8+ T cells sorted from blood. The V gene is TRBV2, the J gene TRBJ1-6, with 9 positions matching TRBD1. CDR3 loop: CASADRGNSPLHF. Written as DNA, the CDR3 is TGTGCCAGCGCCGACAGGGGGAATTCACCCCTCCACTTT.